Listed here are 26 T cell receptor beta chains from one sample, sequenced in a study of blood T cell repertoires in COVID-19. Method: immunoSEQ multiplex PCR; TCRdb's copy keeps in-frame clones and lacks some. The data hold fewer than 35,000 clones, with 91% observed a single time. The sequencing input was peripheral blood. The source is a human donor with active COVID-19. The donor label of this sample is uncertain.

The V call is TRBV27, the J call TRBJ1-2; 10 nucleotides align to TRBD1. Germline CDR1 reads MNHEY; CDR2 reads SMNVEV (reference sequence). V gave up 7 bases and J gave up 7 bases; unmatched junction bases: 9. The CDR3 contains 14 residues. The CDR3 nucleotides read TGTGCCAGCAAAATAGGGGGACAGGGGAGTGGCTACACCTTC. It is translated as CASKIGGQGSGYTF.

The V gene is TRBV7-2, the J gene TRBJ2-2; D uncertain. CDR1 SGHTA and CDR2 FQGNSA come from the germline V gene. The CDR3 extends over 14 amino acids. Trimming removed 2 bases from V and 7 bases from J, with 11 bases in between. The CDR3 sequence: CASSLNGYIGELFF. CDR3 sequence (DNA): TGTGCCAGCAGCTTAAACGGGTACATCGGGGAGCTGTTTTTT.

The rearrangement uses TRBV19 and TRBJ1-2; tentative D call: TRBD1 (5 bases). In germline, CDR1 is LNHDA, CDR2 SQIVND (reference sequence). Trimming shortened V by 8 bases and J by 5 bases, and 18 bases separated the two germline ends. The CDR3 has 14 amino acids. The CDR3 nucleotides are TGTGCCAGTGTCAGTACAGGAGTTGATTATGGCTACACCTTC. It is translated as CASVSTGVDYGYTF.

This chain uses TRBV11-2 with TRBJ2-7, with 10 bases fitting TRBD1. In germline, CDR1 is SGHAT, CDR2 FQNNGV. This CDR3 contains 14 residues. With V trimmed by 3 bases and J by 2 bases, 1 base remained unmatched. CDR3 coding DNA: TGTGCCAGCAGCTTGGGGACAGGGGCCTACGAGCAGTACTTC. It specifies CASSLGTGAYEQYF.

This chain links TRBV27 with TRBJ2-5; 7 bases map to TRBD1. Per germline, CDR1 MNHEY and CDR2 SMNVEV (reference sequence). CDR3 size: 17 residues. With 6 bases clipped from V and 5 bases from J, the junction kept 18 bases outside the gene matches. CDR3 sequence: CASRKTQGVHVAETQYF. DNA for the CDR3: TGTGCCAGCAGGAAAACGCAGGGGGTCCATGTTGCGGAGACCCAGTACTTC.

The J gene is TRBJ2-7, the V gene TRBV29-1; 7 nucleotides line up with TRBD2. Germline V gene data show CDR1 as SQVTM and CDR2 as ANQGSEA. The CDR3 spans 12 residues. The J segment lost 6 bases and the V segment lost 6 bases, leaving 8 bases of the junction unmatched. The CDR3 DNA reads TGCAGCGTGTCTCAGGGAGGGATCGAGCAGTACTTC. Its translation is CSVSQGGIEQYF.

CDR3 in DNA: TGTGCCAGCACCGCGGCTAACTATGGCTACACCTTC. Its protein is CASTAANYGYTF. This chain joins TRBV2 and TRBJ1-2; D uncertain. V lost 7 bases, J lost 0 bases, and 6 bases lay in between. The CDR3 loop spans 12 amino acids. Per the germline V gene, CDR1 is SNHLY and CDR2 is FYNNEI.

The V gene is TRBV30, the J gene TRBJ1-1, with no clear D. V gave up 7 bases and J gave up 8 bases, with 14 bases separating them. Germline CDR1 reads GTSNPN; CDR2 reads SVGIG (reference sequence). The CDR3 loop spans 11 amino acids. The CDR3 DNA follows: TGTGCCTCCCGGAGGGTGGCCGAAGCTTTCTTT. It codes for CASRRVAEAFF.

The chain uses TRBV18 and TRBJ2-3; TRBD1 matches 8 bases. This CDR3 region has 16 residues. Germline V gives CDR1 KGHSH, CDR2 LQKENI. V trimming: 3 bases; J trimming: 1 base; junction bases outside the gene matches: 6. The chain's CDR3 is CASSPAATGGTDTQYF. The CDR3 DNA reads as TGTGCCAGCTCACCGGCCGCGACAGGGGGCACAGATACGCAGTATTTT.

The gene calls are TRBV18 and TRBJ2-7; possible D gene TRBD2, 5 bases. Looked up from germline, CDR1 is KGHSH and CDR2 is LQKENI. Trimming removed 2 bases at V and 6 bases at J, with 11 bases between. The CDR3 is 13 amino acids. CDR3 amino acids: CASSPRRVGEQYF. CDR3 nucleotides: TGTGCCAGCTCACCAAGGCGGGTCGGCGAGCAGTACTTC.

The CDR3 nucleotides are TGTGCCAGCAGTTACGGGACAGGGTTAGAGACCCAGTACTTC. It encodes CASSYGTGLETQYF. The chain links TRBV6-2 or TRBV6-3 to TRBJ2-5; 9 bases line up with TRBD1. The CDR3 is 14 amino acids. The V segment lost 2 bases and the J segment 4 bases; nucleotides outside the gene matches: 2. Germline assignment: CDR1 MNHEY and CDR2 SVGEGT.

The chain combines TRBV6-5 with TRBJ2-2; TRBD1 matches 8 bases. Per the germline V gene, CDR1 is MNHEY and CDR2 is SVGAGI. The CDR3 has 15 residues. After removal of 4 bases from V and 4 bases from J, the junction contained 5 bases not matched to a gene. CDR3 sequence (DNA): TGTGCCAGCAGTTTCGGGACAGGCCCCACCGGGGAGCTGTTTTTT. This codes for CASSFGTGPTGELFF.

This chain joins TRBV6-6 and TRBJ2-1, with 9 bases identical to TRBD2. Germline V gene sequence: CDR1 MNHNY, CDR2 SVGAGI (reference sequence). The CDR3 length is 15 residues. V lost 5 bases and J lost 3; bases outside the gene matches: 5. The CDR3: CASSQTSGLYNEQFF. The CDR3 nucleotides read TGTGCCAGCAGTCAGACTAGCGGACTCTACAATGAGCAGTTCTTC.

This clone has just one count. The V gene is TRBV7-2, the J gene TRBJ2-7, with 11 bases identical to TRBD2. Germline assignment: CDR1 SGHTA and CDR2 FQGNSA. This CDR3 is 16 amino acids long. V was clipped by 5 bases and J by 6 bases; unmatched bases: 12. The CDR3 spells CASSVKPIAGGPEQYF. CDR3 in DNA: TGTGCCAGCAGCGTGAAACCAATAGCGGGAGGGCCCGAGCAGTACTTC.

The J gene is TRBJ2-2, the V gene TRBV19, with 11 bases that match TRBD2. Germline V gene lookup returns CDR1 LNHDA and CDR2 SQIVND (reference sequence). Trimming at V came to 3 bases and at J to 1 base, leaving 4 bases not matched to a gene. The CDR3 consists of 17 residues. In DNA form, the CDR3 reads TGTGCCAGTAGTATGAACCTAGCGGGGGGGAACACCGGGGAGCTGTTTTTT. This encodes CASSMNLAGGNTGELFF.

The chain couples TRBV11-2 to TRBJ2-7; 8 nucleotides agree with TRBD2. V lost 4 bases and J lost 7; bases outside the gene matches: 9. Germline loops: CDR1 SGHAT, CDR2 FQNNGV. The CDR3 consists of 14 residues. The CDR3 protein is CASSYPGGREEQYF. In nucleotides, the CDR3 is TGTGCCAGCAGCTACCCGGGGGGGCGAGAAGAGCAGTACTTC.

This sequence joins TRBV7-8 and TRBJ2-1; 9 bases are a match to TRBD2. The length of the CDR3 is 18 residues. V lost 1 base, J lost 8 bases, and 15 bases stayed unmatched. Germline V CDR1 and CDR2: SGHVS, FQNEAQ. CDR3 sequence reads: CASSLDWGGGRAAYEQFF. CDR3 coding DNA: TGTGCCAGCAGCTTAGATTGGGGCGGCGGGAGGGCCGCATATGAGCAGTTCTTC.

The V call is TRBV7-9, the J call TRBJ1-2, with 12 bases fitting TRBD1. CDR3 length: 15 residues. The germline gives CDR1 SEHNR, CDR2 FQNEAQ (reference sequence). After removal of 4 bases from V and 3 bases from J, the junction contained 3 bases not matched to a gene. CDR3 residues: CASSSRDRGHYGYTF. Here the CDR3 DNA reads TGTGCCAGCAGCTCCCGGGACAGGGGGCACTATGGCTACACCTTC.

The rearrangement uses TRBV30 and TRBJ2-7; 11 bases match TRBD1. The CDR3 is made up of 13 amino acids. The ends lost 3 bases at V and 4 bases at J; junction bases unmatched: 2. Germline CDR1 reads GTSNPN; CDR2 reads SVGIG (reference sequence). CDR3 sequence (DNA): TGTGCCTGGAGGGGGACAGGGGGGTACGAGCAGTACTTC. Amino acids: CAWRGTGGYEQYF.

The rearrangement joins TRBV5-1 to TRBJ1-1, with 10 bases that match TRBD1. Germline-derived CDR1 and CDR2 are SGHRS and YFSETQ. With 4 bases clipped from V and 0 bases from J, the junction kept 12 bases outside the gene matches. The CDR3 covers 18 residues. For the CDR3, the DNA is TGCGCCAGCAGCCCTCGACAGGGGGCCCTTCTCCTGAACACTGAAGCTTTCTTT. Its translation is CASSPRQGALLLNTEAFF.

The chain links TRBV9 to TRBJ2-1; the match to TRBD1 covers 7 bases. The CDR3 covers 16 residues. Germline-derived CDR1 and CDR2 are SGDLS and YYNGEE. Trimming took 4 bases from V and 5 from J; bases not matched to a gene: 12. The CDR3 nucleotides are TGTGCCAGCAGCCTCGAGGGACAGCCAATACACAATGAGCAGTTCTTC. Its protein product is CASSLEGQPIHNEQFF.

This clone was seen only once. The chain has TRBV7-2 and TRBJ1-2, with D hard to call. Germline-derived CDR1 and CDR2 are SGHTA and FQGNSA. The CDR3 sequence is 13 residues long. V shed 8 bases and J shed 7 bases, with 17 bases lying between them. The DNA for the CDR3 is TGTGCCAGCTCGGACCCCCCAGCGGGTGGCTACACCTTC. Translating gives CASSDPPAGGYTF.

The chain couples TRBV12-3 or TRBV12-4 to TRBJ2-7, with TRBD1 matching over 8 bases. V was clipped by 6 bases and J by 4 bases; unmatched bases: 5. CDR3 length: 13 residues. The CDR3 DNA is TGTGCCAGCAGGCGGACAGGGAGTTACGAGCAGTACTTC. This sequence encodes CASRRTGSYEQYF.

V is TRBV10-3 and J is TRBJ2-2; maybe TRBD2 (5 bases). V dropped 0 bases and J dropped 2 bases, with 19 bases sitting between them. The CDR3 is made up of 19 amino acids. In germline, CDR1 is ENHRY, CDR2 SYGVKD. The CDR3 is CAISESSPGSGFNTGELFF. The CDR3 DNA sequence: TGTGCCATCAGTGAGTCTTCCCCCGGTTCGGGGTTCAACACCGGGGAGCTGTTTTTT.

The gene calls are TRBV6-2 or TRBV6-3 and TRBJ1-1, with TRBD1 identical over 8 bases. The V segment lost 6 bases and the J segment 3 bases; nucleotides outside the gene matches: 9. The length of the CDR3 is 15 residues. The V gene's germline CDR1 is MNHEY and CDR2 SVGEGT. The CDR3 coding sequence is TGTGCCAGCAGCCCAGGGGGCGGAAAGTACACTGAAGCTTTCTTT. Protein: CASSPGGGKYTEAFF.

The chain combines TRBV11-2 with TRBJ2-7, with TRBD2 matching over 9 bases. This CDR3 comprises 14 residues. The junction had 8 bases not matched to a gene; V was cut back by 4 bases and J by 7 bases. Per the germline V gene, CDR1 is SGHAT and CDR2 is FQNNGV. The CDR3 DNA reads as TGTGCCAGCAGCTATCGCGGGGGGGCGGGAGAGCAGTACTTC. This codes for CASSYRGGAGEQYF.